This TCR beta chain stems from a study of siplizumab effects on memory and regulatory T cells. A note on this clone: Its target is unknown.

The data were produced by immunoSEQ multiplex PCR, yet TCRdb's version contains in-frame clones alone and is incomplete. The repertoire consists of 85,000 to 130,000 clones, with approximately 91% occurring once and the leading ten covering approximately 2.7%. General study results and limits: Neither a naive nor a memory phenotype was assignable to roughly 75-96% of proliferating CD4+ or CD8+ clones. Naive T cells appeared more varied than memory cells and looked like key alloresponse contributors. A minor fraction of alloreactive clones, and no more, mapped to unstimulated subsets. Siplizumab, the agent tested, significantly reduced alloreactive sequences traceable to unstimulated CD4+ memory cells.

The receptor's source is a human donor in good health. Some clones in this sample may be carry-over from other donors' samples. Sequences were obtained from CD4+ T cells sorted from blood.

In DNA form, the CDR3 reads TGTGCCAGCAGAGACACAACCTACGAGCAGTACTTC. Translating it yields CASRDTTYEQYF. This rearrangement joins TRBV28 to TRBJ2-7, with unresolved D. There are 12 residues in the CDR3. From germline, CDR1 is MDHEN and CDR2 SYDVKM. Between the trimmed V and J ends, which lost 6 bases and 2 bases, there was a span of 8 bases.